These 5 T cell receptor beta chains share one sample of origin, sequenced in a study of blood T cell repertoires in COVID-19. Generated by immunoSEQ multiplex PCR, the TCRdb table keeps only in-frame clones and is missing some. The data contain some 220,000 clones, about 90% of them singletons. Sequencing was done on a sample of peripheral blood. The receptors were sampled from a young woman who had recovered from COVID-19.

The CDR3 coding sequence is TGTGCCAGCATACAGGGGAAAGAGACCCAGTACTTC. It encodes CASIQGKETQYF. This chain uses TRBV2 with TRBJ2-5; 7 bases map to TRBD1. Per the germline V gene, CDR1 is SNHLY and CDR2 is FYNNEI. This CDR3 is built from 12 residues. Trimming took 7 bases from V and 3 from J; bases not matched to a gene: 2.

The rearrangement uses TRBV27 and TRBJ2-2; D ambiguous. CDR3 length equals 14 residues. Trimming took 7 bases from V and 2 from J, leaving 11 bases between them. Germline CDR1 MNHEY, CDR2 SMNVEV (reference sequence). CDR3 nucleotide sequence: TGTGCCAGCACCCAACTGATCAACACCGGGGAGCTGTTTTTT. It translates to CASTQLINTGELFF.

Written as DNA, the CDR3 is TGTGCCAGCATGGAGGACCGCTCTGGAAACACCATATATTTT. Translated, it gives CASMEDRSGNTIYF. The gene calls are TRBV2 and TRBJ1-3; D gene unclear. Germline V lookup: CDR1 SNHLY, CDR2 FYNNEI. The CDR3 spans 14 residues. V gave up 7 bases and J gave up 0 bases, with 10 bases separating them.

V is TRBV28 and J is TRBJ1-5, with a possible D match to TRBD1 (5 bases). Trimming cost V 4 bases and J 0 bases, with 10 bases left between them. Germline CDR1 and CDR2: MDHEN and SYDVKM. The CDR3 is 15 amino acids. The CDR3 bases are TGTGCCAGCAGTTGGGGGGTAGATAGCAATCAGCCCCAGCATTTT. Translation: CASSWGVDSNQPQHF.

The chain carries TRBV2 and TRBJ2-7, with 11 bases matching TRBD1. The CDR3 has 18 amino acids. The germline gives CDR1 SNHLY, CDR2 FYNNEI. Germline trimming cut 4 bases from V and 3 bases from J; bases unmatched to any gene: 14. The CDR3 DNA is TGTGCCAGCAGTGGGGGGACAGGGGGTAGGATCGGAGTCTACGAGCAGTACTTC. As protein: CASSGGTGGRIGVYEQYF.